This T cell receptor beta chain was found in a study of T cell responses to AZD1222 COVID-19 vaccine. TCRdb's table, derived via immunoSEQ multiplex PCR, lists solely in-frame clones and lacks some. The sample carries 100,000 or so clones, about 89% recorded once. The sequence derives from an adult in good health. The material sequenced was peripheral blood, taken on day 0 of AZD1222 vaccination.

For the CDR3, the DNA is TGTGCCAGCAGGGGACGACAGGCCAACTCCGGCAATGAGCAGTTCTTC. Protein sequence: CASRGRQANSGNEQFF. The chain couples TRBV21-1 to TRBJ2-1; the table's TRBD1 call for D was not verified on the DNA. TRBV21-1 is labeled a pseudogene. There are 16 residues in the CDR3.